A selection of T cell receptor beta chains follows, all from one sample in a study of shared clonotypes between healthy human individuals. The repertoire was sequenced with immunoSEQ multiplex PCR; TCRdb's copy has only in-frame clones and lacks some. The sample has about 2,100,000 clones; around 93% are singletons. The source material was naive CD8+ T cells from PBMCs. The origin of the receptors is a man aged 18 to 29 in good health. Some clones in this sample may be carry-over from other donors' samples. The CDR3 runs from the conserved cysteine through the conserved F or W. The D gene is left open where the match is weak. The size of a clone is reported for some rows only, either as once, few or many, or as a class for expanded clones.

V	D	size	J	CDR3	DNA
TRBV13	NA	NA	TRBJ2-7	CASSFGPLKIYEQYF	TGTGCCAGCAGCTTTGGGCCACTTAAAATCTACGAGCAGTACTTC
TRBV19	NA	NA	TRBJ2-7	CATTPGISTHEQYF	TGTGCCACCACGCCGGGGATTTCCACCCACGAGCAGTACTTC
TRBV5-5	NA	NA	TRBJ1-1	CASSPDQRDGFEAFF	TGTGCCAGCAGCCCAGATCAGAGGGACGGCTTTGAAGCTTTCTTT
TRBV25-1	NA	NA	TRBJ1-2	CASSTGQTYGYTF	TGTGCCAGCAGTACAGGACAGACCTATGGCTACACCTTC
TRBV9	NA	NA	TRBJ2-7	CASSRNSGEQYF	TGTGCCAGCAGCAGGAATTCGGGTGAGCAGTACTTC
TRBV12-2	NA	NA	TRBJ1-4	CASRLGSQDSVKLFF	TGTGCAAGTCGCTTAGGGTCGCAGGACTCGGTAAAACTGTTTTTT
TRBV27	NA	once	TRBJ2-7	CASSFGGTYEQYF	TGTGCCAGCAGTTTTGGAGGTACCTACGAGCAGTACTTC
TRBV6-6	NA	NA	TRBJ1-1	CASDKERNTEAFF	TGTGCCAGCGATAAAGAAAGGAACACTGAAGCTTTCTTT
TRBV4-2	NA	NA	TRBJ2-3	CASSPAGGTDTQYF	TGTGCCAGCAGCCCCGCCGGGGGCACAGATACGCAGTATTTT
TRBV6-1	NA	once	TRBJ2-3	CASSEGAAITDTQYF	TGTGCCAGCAGTGAAGGGGCAGCGATCACAGATACGCAGTATTTT
TRBV5-6	NA	NA	TRBJ1-2	CASSFQDAPYGYTF	TGTGCCAGCAGCTTTCAGGACGCACCCTATGGCTACACCTTC
TRBV11-2	TRBD1	NA	TRBJ1-2	CASSFAGQWSFGYTF	TGTGCCAGCAGCTTTGCGGGACAGTGGTCCTTTGGCTACACCTTC
TRBV7-9	NA	NA	TRBJ2-5	CASNSLLPGQETQYF	TGTGCCAGCAACAGCTTACTCCCGGGGCAAGAGACCCAGTACTTC
TRBV27	NA	NA	TRBJ2-1	CASTLSPGRGHEQFF	TGTGCCAGCACCCTATCCCCGGGCAGGGGCCATGAGCAGTTCTTC
TRBV29-1	NA	NA	TRBJ2-2	CSVRSPRAGELFF	TGCAGCGTAAGAAGCCCAAGGGCCGGGGAGCTGTTTTTT
TRBV15	TRBD2	NA	TRBJ2-1	CATSVAAGGWNEQFF	TGTGCCACCAGTGTTGCCGCGGGAGGGTGGAATGAGCAGTTCTTC
TRBV2	NA	NA	TRBJ2-7	CATGGEQYF	TGTGCCACCGGGGGCGAGCAGTACTTC
TRBV9	NA	NA	TRBJ2-1	CASSVGTYNEQFF	TGTGCCAGCAGCGTAGGGACCTACAATGAGCAGTTCTTC
TRBV28	NA	NA	TRBJ1-1	CASSLNQPLGAEAFF	TGTGCCAGCAGCCTTAACCAGCCGTTGGGCGCTGAAGCTTTCTTT
TRBV6-5	NA	NA	TRBJ2-7	CASSLGGDSYEQYF	TGTGCCAGCAGCCTAGGCGGGGACTCCTACGAGCAGTACTTC
TRBV27	TRBD1	NA	TRBJ1-2	CASSLSAGGYGYTF	TGTGCCAGCAGTTTATCCGCAGGGGGCTATGGCTACACCTTC
TRBV6-5	NA	NA	TRBJ2-7	CASSYSVGEASYEQYF	TGTGCCAGCAGTTACTCTGTGGGGGAGGCCTCCTACGAGCAGTACTTC
TRBV7-2	TRBD1	NA	TRBJ2-4	CASSSSTGAYLLPKNIQYF	TGTGCCAGCAGCTCCTCAACAGGGGCCTATCTTCTACCCAAAAACATTCAGTACTTC
TRBV5-1	NA	NA	TRBJ2-7	CASSLQLQGSYSYEQYF	TGCGCCAGCAGCTTGCAGCTCCAGGGGAGTTATTCCTACGAGCAGTACTTC
TRBV4-2	TRBD1	NA	TRBJ2-2	CASSTEGQGGNGELFF	TGTGCCAGCAGCACCGAGGGACAGGGGGGAAACGGGGAGCTGTTTTTT
TRBV13	NA	NA	TRBJ2-1	CASSQRGYEQFF	TGTGCCAGCAGCCAGCGAGGGTATGAGCAGTTCTTC
TRBV19	NA	NA	TRBJ1-1	CASSPQQGANTEAFF	TGTGCCAGTAGTCCTCAACAGGGCGCGAACACTGAAGCTTTCTTT
TRBV6-5	NA	NA	TRBJ1-4	CASRTGGALEKLFF	TGTGCCAGCAGAACGGGGGGGGCGCTTGAAAAACTGTTTTTT